The clone carrying this TCR beta chain has just one count. These data are taken from a study of blood T cell repertoires in COVID-19. Libraries were prepared by immunoSEQ multiplex PCR; TCRdb keeps only in-frame clonotypes and omits some of them. The repertoire holds roughly 150,000 clones, around 82% seen once, with about 11% in the top ten. V gave up 10 bases and J gave up 6 bases; unmatched junction bases: 7. The CDR3 runs to 12 residues. The germline V gene has CDR1 MNHEY and CDR2 SMNVEV (reference sequence). The sample taken for sequencing was peripheral blood. The chain uses TRBV27 and TRBJ1-2; 8 bases fit TRBD1. The source is an older man with active or convalescent COVID-19. CDR3 sequence (DNA): TGTGCCACCTCCTCAGGGGGCGATGGCTACACCTTC. It codes for CATSSGGDGYTF.